This record covers a single TCR beta chain. What it binds is unknown. The CDR3 spans 16 residues. Germline CDR1 is KGHSH and CDR2 is LQKENI. V was clipped by 1 base and J by 9 bases; unmatched bases: 8. In the study's own analysis: A distant-metastasis classifier for papillary thyroid cancer was built using CDR3 differences across clinicopathological groups. Through MiXCR, TCRdb re-clonotyped the PCR reads. The V and J calls were not made by the authors but by TCRdb's processing. The repertoire holds about 5,000 clones, with more than 25% as singletons. The data derive from a study of metastatic and nonmetastatic thyroid tumors. Study-level background: Repertoires from blood and tumor or nodule tissue of malignant and benign thyroid patients were compared.

All patients were untreated before thyroid surgery. Study findings and constraints: According to reports, the diversity of TCR beta was significantly higher in malignant thyroid tumors than in benign nodules, and this held in both blood and tumor samples.

Sequencing was performed on adjacent normal tissue. The chain combines TRBV18 with TRBJ2-1; 11 bases map to TRBD2. The receptor's source is a female donor with papillary thyroid cancer or a benign thyroid nodule (not recorded which). Some clones in this sample may be carry-over from other donors' samples. The CDR3 coding sequence is TGTGCCAGCTCACCACAGGAGAATAGCGGGAGGGGTGAGCAGTTCTTC. Its protein product is CASSPQENSGRGEQFF.